This T cell receptor beta chain comes out of a study of cytomegalovirus exposure and HLA in healthy donors. Germline-derived CDR1 and CDR2 are SGHRS and YFSETQ. Trimming took 0 bases from V and 5 from J, leaving 11 bases between them. The CDR3 has 14 residues. Generated by immunoSEQ multiplex PCR, the TCRdb table keeps only in-frame clones and is missing some. The table lists over 250,000 clones, roughly 85% of them singletons, with roughly 1% in the top ten. About this clone itself: Its antigen is unknown.

Study observations and caveats: Investigators reported fewer than 200 TCR beta chains as tied to cytomegalovirus. Both high specificity and high sensitivity reportedly marked the classifier's diagnosis of cytomegalovirus status. Many donors carried some public TCRs, although rarity characterized most TCR sequences.

The chain carries TRBV5-1 and TRBJ1-1, with D unresolved. Sequences were obtained from PBMCs. This sequence originates from a woman aged 18-35 years in good health and CMV-seronegative. The CDR3 here is CASSLESGRTEAFF. The CDR3 DNA follows: TGCGCCAGCAGCTTGGAATCAGGTCGAACTGAAGCTTTCTTT.